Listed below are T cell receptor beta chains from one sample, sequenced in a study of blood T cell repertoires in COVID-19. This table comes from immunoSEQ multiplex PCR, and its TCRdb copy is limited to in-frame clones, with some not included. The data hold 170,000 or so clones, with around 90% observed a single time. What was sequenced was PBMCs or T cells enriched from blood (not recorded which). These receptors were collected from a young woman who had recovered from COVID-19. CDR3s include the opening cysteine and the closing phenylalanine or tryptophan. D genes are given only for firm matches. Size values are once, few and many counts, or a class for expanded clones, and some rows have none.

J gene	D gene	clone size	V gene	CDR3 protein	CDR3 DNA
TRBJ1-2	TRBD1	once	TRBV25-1	CASEGQGKGYTF	TGTGCCAGCGAGGGACAGGGGAAAGGCTACACCTTC
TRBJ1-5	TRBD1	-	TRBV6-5	CASKPDRVDNQPQHF	TGTGCCAGCAAACCGGACAGGGTGGACAATCAGCCCCAGCATTTT
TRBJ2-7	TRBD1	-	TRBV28	CASNPPQGAVREQYF	TGTGCCAGCAACCCACCTCAGGGGGCTGTCCGCGAGCAGTACTTC
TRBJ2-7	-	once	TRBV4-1	CASSQVSGTYEQYF	TGCGCCAGCAGCCAAGTGTCAGGGACCTACGAGCAGTACTTC
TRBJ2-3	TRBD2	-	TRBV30	CAWSGLARFDTQYF	TGTGCCTGGAGTGGACTAGCGCGCTTCGATACGCAGTATTTT
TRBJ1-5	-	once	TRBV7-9	CASSFGGLGQPQHF	TGTGCCAGCAGCTTCGGGGGGCTGGGTCAGCCCCAGCATTTT
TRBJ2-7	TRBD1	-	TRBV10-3	CAISTLGQGEQYF	TGTGCCATCAGCACTTTAGGACAGGGGGAGCAGTACTTC
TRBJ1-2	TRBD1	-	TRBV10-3	CAISAAEGQVPGYTF	TGTGCCATCAGTGCGGCCGAGGGACAGGTCCCTGGCTACACCTTC
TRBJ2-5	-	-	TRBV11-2	CASSFGETQYF	TGTGCCAGCAGCTTCGGGGAGACCCAGTACTTC
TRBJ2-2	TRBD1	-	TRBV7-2	CASSLESGGPPTGELFF	TGTGCCAGCAGCTTAGAATCAGGGGGCCCTCCCACCGGGGAGCTGTTTTTT
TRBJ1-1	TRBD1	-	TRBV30	CAWGEYTGGLSTEAFF	TGTGCCTGGGGTGAATACACAGGGGGCCTTTCAACTGAAGCTTTCTTT
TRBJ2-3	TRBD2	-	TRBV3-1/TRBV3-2	CASSGLVGSGRRDTQYF	TGTGCCAGCAGCGGGCTCGTGGGAAGCGGGAGGAGGGATACGCAGTATTTT
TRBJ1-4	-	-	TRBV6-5	CASGKTATNEKLFF	TGTGCCAGCGGAAAGACAGCAACTAATGAAAAACTGTTTTTT
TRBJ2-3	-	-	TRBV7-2	CASSLSPEITDTQYF	TGTGCCAGCAGCTTATCCCCAGAAATAACAGATACGCAGTATTTT
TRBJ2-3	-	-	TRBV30	CAWDIGGTDTQYF	TGTGCCTGGGATATAGGGGGCACAGATACGCAGTATTTT
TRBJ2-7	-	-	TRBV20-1	CSASDTLTYEQYF	TGCAGTGCTAGTGACACTCTGACCTACGAGCAGTACTTC
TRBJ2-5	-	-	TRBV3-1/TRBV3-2	CASQEARRETQYF	TGTGCCAGCCAGGAGGCTAGGAGAGAGACCCAGTACTTC
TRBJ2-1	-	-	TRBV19	CASSIDLGQGRYNEQFF	TGTGCCAGTAGTATAGATCTGGGGCAGGGGCGCTACAATGAGCAGTTCTTC
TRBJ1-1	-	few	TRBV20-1	CSVGGLTEAFF	TGCAGTGTAGGGGGTCTCACTGAAGCTTTCTTT
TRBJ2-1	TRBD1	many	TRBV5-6	CASSLGDRAYNEQFF	TGTGCCAGCAGCTTGGGGGACAGGGCCTACAATGAGCAGTTCTTC
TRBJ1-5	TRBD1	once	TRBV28	CASSFTGQGIRSNQPQHF	TGTGCCAGCAGTTTCACGGGACAGGGGATTCGAAGCAATCAGCCCCAGCATTTT
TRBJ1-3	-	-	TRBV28	CASSLWWWGREFGNTIYF	TGTGCCAGCAGTTTATGGTGGTGGGGGAGGGAGTTCGGAAACACCATATATTTT
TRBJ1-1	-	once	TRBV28	CASTLGETEAFF	TGTGCCAGCACCCTCGGGGAAACTGAAGCTTTCTTT
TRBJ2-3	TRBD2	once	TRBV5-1	CASSAGGWTDTQYF	TGCGCCAGCAGCGCGGGAGGATGGACAGATACGCAGTATTTT
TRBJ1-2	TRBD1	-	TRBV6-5	CASTRTGANNYGYTF	TGTGCCAGCACCCGGACAGGGGCCAATAACTATGGCTACACCTTC
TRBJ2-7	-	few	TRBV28	CASSLFAGNSYEQYF	TGTGCCAGCAGTTTATTCGCCGGGAACTCCTACGAGCAGTACTTC
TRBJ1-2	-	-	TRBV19	CASTTLAGQIYGYTF	TGTGCCAGTACTACCCTAGCCGGACAGATCTATGGCTACACCTTC
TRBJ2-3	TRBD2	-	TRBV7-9	CASNPPGLLESDTQYF	TGTGCCAGCAACCCTCCGGGACTACTAGAGTCGGATACGCAGTATTTT
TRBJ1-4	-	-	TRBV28	CASSFSGSEKLFF	TGTGCCAGCAGTTTCAGCGGCAGCGAAAAACTGTTTTTT
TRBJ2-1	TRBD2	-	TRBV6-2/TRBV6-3	CASSRGVPSYNEQFF	TGTGCCAGCAGCCGGGGGGTTCCCTCCTACAATGAGCAGTTCTTC
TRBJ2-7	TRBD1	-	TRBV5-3	CARSPSGTGPYEQYF	TGTGCCAGAAGCCCCTCCGGGACAGGACCCTACGAGCAGTACTTC
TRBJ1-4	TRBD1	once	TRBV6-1	CASSEALRGREKLFF	TGTGCCAGCAGTGAAGCGCTCAGGGGGCGTGAAAAACTGTTTTTT
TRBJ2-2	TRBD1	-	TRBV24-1	CATSSRDRPPGELFF	TGTGCCACCAGCTCCCGGGACAGGCCCCCCGGGGAGCTGTTTTTT
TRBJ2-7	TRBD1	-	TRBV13	CASSATGALAQQYF	TGTGCCAGCAGCGCGACAGGGGCTCTGGCTCAGCAGTACTTC
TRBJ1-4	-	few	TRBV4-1	CASSQDSGGDEKLFF	TGCGCCAGCAGCCAAGATAGCGGGGGGGATGAAAAACTGTTTTTT
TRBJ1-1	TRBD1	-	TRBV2	CASSEDRVTNTEAFF	TGTGCCAGCAGTGAGGACAGGGTAACGAACACTGAAGCTTTCTTT
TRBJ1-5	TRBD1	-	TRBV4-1	CASSQAADRDCKGNQPQHF	TGCGCCAGCAGCCAAGCCGCGGACAGGGATTGTAAGGGCAATCAGCCCCAGCATTTT
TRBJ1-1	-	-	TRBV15	CATSTRDMNTEAFF	TGTGCCACCAGCACCAGGGATATGAACACTGAAGCTTTCTTT
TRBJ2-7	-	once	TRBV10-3	CAISAGGPYEQYF	TGTGCCATCAGTGCTGGGGGCCCCTACGAGCAGTACTTC
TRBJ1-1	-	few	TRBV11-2	CASSLGAGIAEAFF	TGTGCCAGCAGCTTAGGTGCGGGAATAGCTGAAGCTTTCTTT
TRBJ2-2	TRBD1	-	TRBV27	CASSPWTGATGELFF	TGTGCCAGCAGTCCATGGACAGGGGCCACCGGGGAGCTGTTTTTT